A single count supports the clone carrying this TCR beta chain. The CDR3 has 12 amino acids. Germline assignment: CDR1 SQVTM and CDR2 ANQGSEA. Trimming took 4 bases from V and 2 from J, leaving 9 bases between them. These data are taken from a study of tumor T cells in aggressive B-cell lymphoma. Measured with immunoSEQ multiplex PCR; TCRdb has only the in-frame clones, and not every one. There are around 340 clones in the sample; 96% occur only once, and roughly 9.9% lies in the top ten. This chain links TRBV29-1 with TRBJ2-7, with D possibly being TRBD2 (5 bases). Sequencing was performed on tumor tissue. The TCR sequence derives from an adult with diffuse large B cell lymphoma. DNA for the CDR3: TGCAGCGTTGTTCGGGGAACCTACGAGCAGTACTTC. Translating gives CSVVRGTYEQYF.